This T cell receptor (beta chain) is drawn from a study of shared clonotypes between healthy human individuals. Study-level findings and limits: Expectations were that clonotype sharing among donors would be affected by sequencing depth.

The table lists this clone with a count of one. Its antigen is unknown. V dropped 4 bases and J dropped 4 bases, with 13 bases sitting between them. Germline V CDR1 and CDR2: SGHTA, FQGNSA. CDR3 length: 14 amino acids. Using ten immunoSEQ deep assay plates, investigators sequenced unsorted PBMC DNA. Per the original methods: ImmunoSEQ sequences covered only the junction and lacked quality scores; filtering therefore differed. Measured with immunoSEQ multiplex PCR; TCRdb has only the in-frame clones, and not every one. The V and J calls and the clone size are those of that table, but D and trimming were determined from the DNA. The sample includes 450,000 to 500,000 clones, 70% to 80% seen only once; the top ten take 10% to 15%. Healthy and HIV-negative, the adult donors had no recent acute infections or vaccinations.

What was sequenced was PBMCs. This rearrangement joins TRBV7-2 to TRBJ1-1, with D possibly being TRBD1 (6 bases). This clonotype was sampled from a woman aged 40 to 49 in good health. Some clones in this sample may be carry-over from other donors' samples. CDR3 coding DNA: TGTGCCAGCAGCTCCTACAGGGTAAGCACTGAAGCTTTCTTT. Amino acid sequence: CASSSYRVSTEAFF. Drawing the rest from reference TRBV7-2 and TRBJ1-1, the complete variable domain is GAGVSQSPSNKVTEKGKDVELRCDPISGHTALYWYRQSLGQGLEFLIYFQGNSAPDKSGLPSDRFSAERTGGSVSTLTIQRTQQEDSAVYLCASSSYRVSTEAFFGQGTRLTVV.